One T cell receptor (beta chain) is described in this entry. The sample belongs to a study of memory CD4+ T cells and cytomegalovirus serostatus. Study background: Healthy Belgian adult donors included about 10 CMV-positive and 24 CMV-negative people.

The sort gate was single viable CD3+CD4+CD8-CD45RO+ cells for memory CD4+ T cells. CD4+ T cells were isolated by positive magnetic selection. This table comes from immunoSEQ multiplex PCR, and its TCRdb copy is limited to in-frame clones, with some not included. The data show about 82,000 clones, more than 70% seen once. The CDR3 loop spans 16 amino acids. V lost 2 bases to trimming and J lost 8 bases; unmatched junction nucleotides: 11. Looked up from germline, CDR1 is MNHNY and CDR2 is SVGAGI (reference sequence). The TCR comes from an adult in good health and CMV-seronegative. The V and J genes are TRBV6-6 and TRBJ1-2; 10 bases are shared with TRBD1. Sequenced material: memory CD4+ T cells from blood. CDR3 sequence reads: CASSYPPGQGTGGYTF. The CDR3 coding sequence is TGTGCCAGCAGTTACCCACCGGGACAGGGGACGGGGGGCTACACCTTC.